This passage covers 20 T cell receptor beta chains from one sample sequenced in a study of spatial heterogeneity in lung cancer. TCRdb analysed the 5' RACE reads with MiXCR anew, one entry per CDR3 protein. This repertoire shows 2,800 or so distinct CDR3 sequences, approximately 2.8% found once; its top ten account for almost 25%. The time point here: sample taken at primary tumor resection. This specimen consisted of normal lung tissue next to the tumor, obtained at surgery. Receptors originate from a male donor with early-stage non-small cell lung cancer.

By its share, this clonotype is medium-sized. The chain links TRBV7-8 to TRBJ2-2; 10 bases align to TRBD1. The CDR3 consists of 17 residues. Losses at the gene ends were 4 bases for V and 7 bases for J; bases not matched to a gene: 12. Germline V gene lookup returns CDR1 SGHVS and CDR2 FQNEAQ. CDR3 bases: TGTGCCAGCAGCTCCGTTTTTTGGACAGGGGGGAACGGGGAGCTGTTTTTT. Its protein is CASSSVFWTGGNGELFF.

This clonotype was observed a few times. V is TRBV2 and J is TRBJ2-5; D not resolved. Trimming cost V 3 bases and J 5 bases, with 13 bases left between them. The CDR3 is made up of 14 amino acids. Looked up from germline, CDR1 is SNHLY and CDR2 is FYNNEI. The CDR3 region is CASSESAFFETQYF. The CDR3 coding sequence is TGTGCCAGCAGTGAGTCGGCGTTCTTTGAGACCCAGTACTTC.

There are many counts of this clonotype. The CDR3 reads CASSGSSYGYTF. The CDR3 region has the DNA TGTGCCAGCAGTGGGTCCTCCTATGGCTACACCTTC. The chain employs TRBV2 and TRBJ1-2; D remains ambiguous. Trimming cost V 4 bases and J 4 bases, with 7 bases left between them. Germline values: CDR1 SNHLY, CDR2 FYNNEI. This CDR3 contains 12 residues.

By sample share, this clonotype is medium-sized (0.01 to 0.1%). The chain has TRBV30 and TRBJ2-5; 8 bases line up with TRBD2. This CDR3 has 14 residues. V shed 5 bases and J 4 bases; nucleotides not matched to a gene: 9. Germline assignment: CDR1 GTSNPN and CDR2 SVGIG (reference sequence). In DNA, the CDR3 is TGTGCCTGGTCCAAGGGGCTAGCGGGAGAGACCCAGTACTTC. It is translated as CAWSKGLAGETQYF.

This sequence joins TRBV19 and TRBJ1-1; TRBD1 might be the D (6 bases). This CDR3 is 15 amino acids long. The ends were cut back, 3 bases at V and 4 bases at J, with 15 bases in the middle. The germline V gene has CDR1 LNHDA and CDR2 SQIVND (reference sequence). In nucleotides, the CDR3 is TGTGCCAGTAGTATTAATCAGGGAGGGGGCACTGAAGCTTTCTTT. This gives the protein CASSINQGGGTEAFF.

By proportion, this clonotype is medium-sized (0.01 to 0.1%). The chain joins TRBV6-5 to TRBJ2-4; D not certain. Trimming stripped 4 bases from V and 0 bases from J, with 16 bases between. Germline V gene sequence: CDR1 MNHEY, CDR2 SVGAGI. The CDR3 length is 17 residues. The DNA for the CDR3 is TGTGCCAGCAGTTCCGGGCTCCGGTCACCAGCCAAAAACATTCAGTACTTC. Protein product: CASSSGLRSPAKNIQYF.

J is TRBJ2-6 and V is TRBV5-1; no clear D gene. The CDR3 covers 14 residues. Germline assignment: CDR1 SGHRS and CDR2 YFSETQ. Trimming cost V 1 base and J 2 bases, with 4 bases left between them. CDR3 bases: TGCGCCAGCAGCTTGAACCCTGGGGCCAACGTCCTGACTTTC. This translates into CASSLNPGANVLTF. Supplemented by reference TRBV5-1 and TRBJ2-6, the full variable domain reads KAGVTQTPRYLIKTRGQQVTLSCSPISGHRSVSWYQQTPGQGLQFLFEYFSETQRNKGNFPGRFSGRQFSNSRSEMNVSTLELGDSALYLCASSLNPGANVLTFGAGSRLTVL.

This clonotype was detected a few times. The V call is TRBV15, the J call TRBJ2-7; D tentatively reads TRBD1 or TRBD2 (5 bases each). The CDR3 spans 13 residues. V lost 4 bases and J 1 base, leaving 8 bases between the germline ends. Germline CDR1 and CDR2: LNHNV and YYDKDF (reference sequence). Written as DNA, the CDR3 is TGTGCCACCAGCAATGGGGGTTCCTACGAGCAGTACTTC. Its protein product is CATSNGGSYEQYF.

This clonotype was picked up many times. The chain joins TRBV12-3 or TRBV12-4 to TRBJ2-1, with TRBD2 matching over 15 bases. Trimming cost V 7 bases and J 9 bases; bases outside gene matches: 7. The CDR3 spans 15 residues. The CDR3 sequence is CASTRTSGGATEQFF. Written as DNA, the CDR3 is TGTGCCAGCACCCGGACTAGCGGGGGGGCCACTGAGCAGTTCTTC.

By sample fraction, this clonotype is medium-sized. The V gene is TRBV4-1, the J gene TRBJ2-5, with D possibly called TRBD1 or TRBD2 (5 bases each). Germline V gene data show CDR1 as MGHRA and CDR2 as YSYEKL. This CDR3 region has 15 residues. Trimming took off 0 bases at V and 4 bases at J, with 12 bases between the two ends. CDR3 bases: TGCGCCAGCAGCCAAGATGGGACGCAACGAGAGACCCAGTACTTC. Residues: CASSQDGTQRETQYF.

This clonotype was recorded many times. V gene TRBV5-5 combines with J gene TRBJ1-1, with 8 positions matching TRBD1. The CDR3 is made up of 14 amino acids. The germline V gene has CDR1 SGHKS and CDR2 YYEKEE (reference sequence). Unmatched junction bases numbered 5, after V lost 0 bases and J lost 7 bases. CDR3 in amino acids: CASSLAGTGGEAFF. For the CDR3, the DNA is TGTGCCAGCAGCTTGGCCGGGACAGGCGGTGAAGCTTTCTTT.

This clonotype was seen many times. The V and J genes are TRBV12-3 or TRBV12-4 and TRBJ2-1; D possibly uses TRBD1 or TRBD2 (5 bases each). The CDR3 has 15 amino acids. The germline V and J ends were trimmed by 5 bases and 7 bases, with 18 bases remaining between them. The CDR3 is CASSLHGAQPNEQFF. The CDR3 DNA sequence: TGTGCCAGCAGTCTCCACGGGGCTCAACCAAATGAGCAGTTCTTC.

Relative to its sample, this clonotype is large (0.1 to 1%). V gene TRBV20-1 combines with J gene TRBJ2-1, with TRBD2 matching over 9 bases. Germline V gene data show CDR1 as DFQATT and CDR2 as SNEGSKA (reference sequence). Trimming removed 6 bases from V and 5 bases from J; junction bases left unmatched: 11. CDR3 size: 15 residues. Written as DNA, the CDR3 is TGCAGTGCAACCGATCTAGCGGGGATCGACAATGAGCAGTTCTTC. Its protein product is CSATDLAGIDNEQFF.

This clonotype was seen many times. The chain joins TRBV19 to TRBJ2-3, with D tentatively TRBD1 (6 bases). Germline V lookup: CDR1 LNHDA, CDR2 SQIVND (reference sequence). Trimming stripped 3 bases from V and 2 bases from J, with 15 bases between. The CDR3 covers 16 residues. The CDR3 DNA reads TGTGCCAGTAGTATCAGGGACACTTTCCTCACAGATACGCAGTATTTT. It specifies CASSIRDTFLTDTQYF.

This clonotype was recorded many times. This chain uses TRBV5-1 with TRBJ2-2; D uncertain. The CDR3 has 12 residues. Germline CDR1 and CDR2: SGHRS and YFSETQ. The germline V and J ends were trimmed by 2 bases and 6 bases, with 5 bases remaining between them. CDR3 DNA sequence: TGCGCCAGCAGCTTCGTCCCCGGGGAGCTGTTTTTT. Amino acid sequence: CASSFVPGELFF.

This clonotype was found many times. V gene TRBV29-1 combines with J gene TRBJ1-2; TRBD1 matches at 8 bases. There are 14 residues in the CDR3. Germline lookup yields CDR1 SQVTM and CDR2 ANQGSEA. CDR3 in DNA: TGCCTGAGGGGGGACAGGCGGACTAACTATGGCTACACCTTC. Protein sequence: CLRGDRRTNYGYTF. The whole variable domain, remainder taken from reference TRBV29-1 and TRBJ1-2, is SAVISQKPSRDICQRGTSLTIQCQVDSQVTMMFWYRQQPGQSLTLIATANQGSEATYESGFVIDKFPISRPNLTFSTLTVSNMSPEDSSIYLCLRGDRRTNYGYTFGSGTRLTVV.

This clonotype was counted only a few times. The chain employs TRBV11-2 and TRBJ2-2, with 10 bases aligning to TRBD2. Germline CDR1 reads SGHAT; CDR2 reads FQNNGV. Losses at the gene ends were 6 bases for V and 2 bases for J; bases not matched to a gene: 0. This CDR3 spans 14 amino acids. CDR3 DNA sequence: TGTGCCAGCAGACTAGCGGGAAACACCGGGGAGCTGTTTTTT. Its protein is CASRLAGNTGELFF.

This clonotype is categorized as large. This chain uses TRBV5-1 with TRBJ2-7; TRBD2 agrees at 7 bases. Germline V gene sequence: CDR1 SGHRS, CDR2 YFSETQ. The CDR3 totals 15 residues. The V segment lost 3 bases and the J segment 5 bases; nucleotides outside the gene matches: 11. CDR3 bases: TGCGCCAGCAGCTGGACGGGCGGGAGTGTGGACGAGCAGTACTTC. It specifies CASSWTGGSVDEQYF.

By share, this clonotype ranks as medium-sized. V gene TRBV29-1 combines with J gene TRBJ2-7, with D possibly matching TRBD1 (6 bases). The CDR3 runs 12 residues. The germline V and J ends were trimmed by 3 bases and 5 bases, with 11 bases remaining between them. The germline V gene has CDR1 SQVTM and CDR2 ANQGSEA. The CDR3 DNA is TGCAGCGTTGATTTGGGGGACAACGAGCAGTACTTC. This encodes CSVDLGDNEQYF.

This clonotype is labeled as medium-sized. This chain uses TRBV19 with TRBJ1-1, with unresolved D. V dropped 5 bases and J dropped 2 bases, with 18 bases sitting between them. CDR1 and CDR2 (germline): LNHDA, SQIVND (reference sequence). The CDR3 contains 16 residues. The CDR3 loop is CASSARSGRSNTEAFF. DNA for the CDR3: TGTGCCAGTAGTGCCCGTAGCGGGCGGTCTAACACTGAAGCTTTCTTT.